These T cell receptor beta chains were read from a single sample in a study of graft-versus-host responses after intestinal transplantation. This table comes from immunoSEQ multiplex PCR, and its TCRdb copy is limited to in-frame clones, with some not included. This table has under 20,000 clones, around 87% appearing once. Source: bone marrow, taken roughly 120 days after intestinal transplantation. Source of these receptors: a human patient who received an intestinal transplant, so some T cells may come from the graft donor. The CDR3 runs from the conserved cysteine through the conserved F or W.

j_call,cdr3_length,v_call,cdr3_aa
TRBJ2-1,13,TRBV7-2,CASSFAGYNEQFF
TRBJ2-3,14,TRBV5-4,CASSFETSVDTQYF
TRBJ2-1,15,TRBV6-4,CASSDETGGYNEQFF
TRBJ2-2,21,TRBV28,CASSLCVSPPSGRRIPGELFF
TRBJ2-3,16,TRBV25-1,CASSLLAGGLTDTQYF
TRBJ1-2,13,TRBV6-5,CASRVDRAYGYTF
TRBJ2-1,13,TRBV10-1,CASSEGERYEQFF
TRBJ1-3,14,TRBV5-6,CASSLGSTGNTIYF
TRBJ2-7,14,TRBV9,CASSVGSSGYEQYF
TRBJ1-1,18,TRBV4-1,CASSQAWGRTSVNTEAFF
TRBJ2-7,15,TRBV7-8,CASSLGGGDTYEQYF
TRBJ1-3,15,TRBV9,CASSVGQGFENTIYF
TRBJ2-7,15,TRBV6-5,CASSYDSGEGYEQYF
TRBJ2-1,16,TRBV4-2,CASSQKTGGYYNEQFF
TRBJ2-1,18,TRBV11-2,CASSLARGTSGKYNEQFF
TRBJ2-3,13,TRBV4-2,CATGQGGTDTQYF
TRBJ2-1,13,TRBV28,CASSSPKREKWFF
TRBJ1-2,15,TRBV4-2,CASSLAGTGVYGYTF
TRBJ1-6,15,TRBV28,CASSQARGLGSPLHF
TRBJ1-2,11,TRBV28,CASSARYGYTF
TRBJ2-5,15,TRBV6-1,CASSEVGDREETQYF
TRBJ2-1,15,TRBV27,CASSAGTSGSNEQFF
TRBJ2-7,12,TRBV4-1,CASSQGTYEQYF
TRBJ2-1,13,TRBV4-1,CASSQDGANEQFF
TRBJ2-3,15,TRBV10-3,CAISDSTGAGDTQYF
TRBJ2-7,18,TRBV27,CASSSTQGVGLRRYEQYF
TRBJ2-5,14,TRBV4-2,CASSKPGQQETQYF
TRBJ2-1,12,TRBV7-9,CASNLRGNEQFF
TRBJ2-7,13,TRBV27,CASSFGDGYEQYF
TRBJ2-1,15,TRBV11-2,CASSFLGGINNEQFF
TRBJ1-2,14,TRBV5-6,CASSPSGGSYGYTF
TRBJ2-7,14,TRBV9,CASSVLDGSAEQYF
TRBJ2-2,19,TRBV27,CASSLYPPGRYSNTGELFF
TRBJ2-5,14,TRBV30,CAWSATSIQETQYF
TRBJ2-7,12,TRBV6-5,CAPTAHSYEQYF
TRBJ2-2,17,TRBV19,CASSTIEFAVNTGELFF
TRBJ2-1,15,TRBV14,CASSQISGRGNEQFF
TRBJ2-1,14,TRBV5-1,CASSLGYRMRRQFF
TRBJ2-5,14,TRBV19,CASSMGTGWETQYF
TRBJ2-7,13,TRBV2,CASSVQGYYEQYF
TRBJ1-2,13,TRBV29-1,CSVGSGTGENYTF
TRBJ1-5,14,TRBV7-9,CASSFDSSNQPQHF
TRBJ2-1,17,TRBV4-1,CASSPTQGLAGDNEQFF
TRBJ1-1,15,TRBV5-5,CASSLRGQLNTEAFF
TRBJ1-1,12,TRBV6-5,CASSTNRGEAFF